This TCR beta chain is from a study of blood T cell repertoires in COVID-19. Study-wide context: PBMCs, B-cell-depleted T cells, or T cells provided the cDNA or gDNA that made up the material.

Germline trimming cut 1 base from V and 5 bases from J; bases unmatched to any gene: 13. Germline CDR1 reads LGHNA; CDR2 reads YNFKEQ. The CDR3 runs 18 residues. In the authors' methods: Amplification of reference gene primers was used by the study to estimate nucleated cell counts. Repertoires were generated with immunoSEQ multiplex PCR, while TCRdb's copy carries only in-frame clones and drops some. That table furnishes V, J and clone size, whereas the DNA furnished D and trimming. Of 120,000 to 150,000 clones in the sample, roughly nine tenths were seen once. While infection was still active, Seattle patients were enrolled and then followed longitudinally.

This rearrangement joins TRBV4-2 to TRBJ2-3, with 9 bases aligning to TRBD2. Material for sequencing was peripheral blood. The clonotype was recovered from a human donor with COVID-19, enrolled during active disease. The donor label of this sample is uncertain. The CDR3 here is CASSQVRPGGGAGDTQYF. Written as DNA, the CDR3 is TGTGCCAGCAGCCAAGTGAGACCTGGCGGGGGGGCTGGAGATACGCAGTATTTT.